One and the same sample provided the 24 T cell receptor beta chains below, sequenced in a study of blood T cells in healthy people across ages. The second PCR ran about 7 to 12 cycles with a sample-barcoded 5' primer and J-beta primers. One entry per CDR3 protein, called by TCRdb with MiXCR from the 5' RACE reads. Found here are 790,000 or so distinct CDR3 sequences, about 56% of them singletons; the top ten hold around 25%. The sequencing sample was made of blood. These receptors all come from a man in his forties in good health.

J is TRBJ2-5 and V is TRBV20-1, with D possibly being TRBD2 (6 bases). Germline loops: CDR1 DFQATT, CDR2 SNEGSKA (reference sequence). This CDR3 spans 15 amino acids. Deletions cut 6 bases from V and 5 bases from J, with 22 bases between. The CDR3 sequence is CSARAFGGTGETQYF. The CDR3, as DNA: TGCAGTGCCCGCGCTTTCGGCGGGACGGGGGAGACCCAGTACTTC.

The CDR3 region is CASSQTDFSNYGYTF. The DNA of the CDR3 is TGTGCCAGCAGCCAAACGGATTTTTCTAACTATGGCTACACCTTC. V usage is TRBV3-1 and J usage is TRBJ1-2; D is uncertain. Germline V lookup: CDR1 LGHDT, CDR2 YNNKEL (reference sequence). V shed 2 bases and J shed 0 bases, with 10 bases lying between them. This CDR3 has 15 residues.

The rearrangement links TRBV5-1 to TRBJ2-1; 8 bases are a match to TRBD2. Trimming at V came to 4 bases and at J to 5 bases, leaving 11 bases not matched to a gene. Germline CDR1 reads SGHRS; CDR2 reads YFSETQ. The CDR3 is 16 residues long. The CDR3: CASSPNSGGTNNEQFF. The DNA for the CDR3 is TGCGCCAGCAGCCCTAACAGCGGGGGAACGAACAATGAGCAGTTCTTC.

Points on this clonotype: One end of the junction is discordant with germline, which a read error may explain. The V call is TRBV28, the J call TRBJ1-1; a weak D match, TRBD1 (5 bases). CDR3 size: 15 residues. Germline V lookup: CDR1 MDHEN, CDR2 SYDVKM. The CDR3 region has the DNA TGTGCCAGCAGTTTATGGTGGGGGGGGAACACGGAAGCTTTCTTT. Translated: CASSLWWGGNTEAFF.

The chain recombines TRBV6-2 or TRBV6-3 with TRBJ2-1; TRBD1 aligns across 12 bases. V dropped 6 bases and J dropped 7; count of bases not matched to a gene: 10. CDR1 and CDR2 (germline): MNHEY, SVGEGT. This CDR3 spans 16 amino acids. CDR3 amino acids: CASRVLGTGGVNEQFF. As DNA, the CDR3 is TGTGCCAGCAGGGTACTCGGGACAGGGGGCGTAAATGAGCAGTTCTTC.

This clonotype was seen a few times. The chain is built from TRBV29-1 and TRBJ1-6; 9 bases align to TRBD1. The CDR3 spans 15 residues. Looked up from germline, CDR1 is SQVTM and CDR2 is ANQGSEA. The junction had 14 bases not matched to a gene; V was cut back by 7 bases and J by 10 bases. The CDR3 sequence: CSASQGAQGQSPLHF. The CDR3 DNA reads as TGCAGCGCCTCACAGGGGGCCCAGGGACAATCACCCCTCCACTTT. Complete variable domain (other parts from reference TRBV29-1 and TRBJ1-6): SAVISQKPSRDICQRGTSLTIQCQVDSQVTMMFWYRQQPGQSLTLIATANQGSEATYESGFVIDKFPISRPNLTFSTLTVSNMSPEDSSIYLCSASQGAQGQSPLHFGNGTRLTVT.

The CDR3 is CASSPPGTGAYIRGYTF. The CDR3 region has the DNA TGTGCCAGCAGCCCGCCCGGGACAGGGGCGTATATTAGGGGCTACACCTTC. The J gene is TRBJ1-2, the V gene TRBV5-6; 10 bases map to TRBD1. The germline V gene has CDR1 SGHDT and CDR2 YYEEEE. The CDR3 covers 17 residues. Trimming at V came to 4 bases and at J to 8 bases, leaving 17 bases not matched to a gene.

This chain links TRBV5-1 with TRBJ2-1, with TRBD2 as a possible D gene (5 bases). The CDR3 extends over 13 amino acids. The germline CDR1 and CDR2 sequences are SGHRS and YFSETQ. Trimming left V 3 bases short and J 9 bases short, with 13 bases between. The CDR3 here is CASSSAEGSEQFF. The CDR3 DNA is TGCGCCAGCAGCTCTGCGGAAGGGAGTGAGCAGTTCTTC.

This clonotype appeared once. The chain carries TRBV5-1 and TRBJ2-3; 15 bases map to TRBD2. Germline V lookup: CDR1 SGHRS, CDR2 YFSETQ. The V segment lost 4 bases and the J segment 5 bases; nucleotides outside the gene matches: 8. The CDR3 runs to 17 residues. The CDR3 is CASSPGLAGGLVDTQYF. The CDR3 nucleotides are TGCGCCAGCAGCCCGGGACTAGCGGGAGGTCTTGTAGATACGCAGTATTTT.

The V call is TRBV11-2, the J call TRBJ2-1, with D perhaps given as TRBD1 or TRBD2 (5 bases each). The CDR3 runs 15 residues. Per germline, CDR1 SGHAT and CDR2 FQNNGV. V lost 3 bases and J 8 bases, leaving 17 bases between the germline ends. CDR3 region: CASSFSRPRGDEQFF. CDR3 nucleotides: TGTGCCAGCAGCTTCTCGAGGCCCCGAGGGGATGAGCAGTTCTTC.

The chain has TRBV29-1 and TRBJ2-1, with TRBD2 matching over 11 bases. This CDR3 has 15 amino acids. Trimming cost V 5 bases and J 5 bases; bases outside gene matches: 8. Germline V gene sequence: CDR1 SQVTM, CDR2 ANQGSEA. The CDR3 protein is CSVNEPGLADNEQFF. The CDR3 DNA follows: TGCAGCGTTAACGAACCGGGACTAGCGGACAATGAGCAGTTCTTC.

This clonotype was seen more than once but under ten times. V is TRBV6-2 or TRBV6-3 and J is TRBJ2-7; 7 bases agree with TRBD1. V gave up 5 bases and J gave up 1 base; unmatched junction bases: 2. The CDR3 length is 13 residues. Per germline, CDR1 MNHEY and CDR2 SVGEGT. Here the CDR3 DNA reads TGTGCCAGCAGTGGGGGACAGTCCTACGAGCAGTACTTC. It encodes CASSGGQSYEQYF.

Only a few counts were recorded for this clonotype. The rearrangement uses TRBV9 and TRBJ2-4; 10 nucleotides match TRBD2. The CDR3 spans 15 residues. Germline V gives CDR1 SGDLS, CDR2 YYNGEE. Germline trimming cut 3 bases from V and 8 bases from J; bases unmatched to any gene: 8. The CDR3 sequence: CASSAAAGGQDIQYF. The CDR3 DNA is TGTGCCAGCAGCGCAGCAGCGGGGGGGCAGGACATTCAGTACTTC. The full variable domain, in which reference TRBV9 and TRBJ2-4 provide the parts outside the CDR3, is DSGVTQTPKHLITATGQRVTLRCSPRSGDLSVYWYQQSLDQGLQFLIQYYNGEERAKGNILERFSAQQFPDLHSELNLSSLELGDSALYFCASSAAAGGQDIQYFGAGTRLSVL.

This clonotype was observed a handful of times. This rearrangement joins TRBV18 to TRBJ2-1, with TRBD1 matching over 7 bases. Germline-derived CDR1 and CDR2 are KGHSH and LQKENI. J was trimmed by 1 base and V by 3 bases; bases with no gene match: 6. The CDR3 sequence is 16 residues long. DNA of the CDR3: TGTGCCAGCTCACCCCGGGACAGAAAATCCTACAATGAGCAGTTCTTC. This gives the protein CASSPRDRKSYNEQFF.

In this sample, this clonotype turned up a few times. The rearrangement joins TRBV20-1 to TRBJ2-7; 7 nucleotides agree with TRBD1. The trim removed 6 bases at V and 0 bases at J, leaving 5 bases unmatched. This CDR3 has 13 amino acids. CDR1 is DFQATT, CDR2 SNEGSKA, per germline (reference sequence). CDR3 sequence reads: CSAPRQGSYEQYF. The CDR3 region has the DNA TGCAGTGCCCCGCGACAGGGCTCCTACGAGCAGTACTTC.

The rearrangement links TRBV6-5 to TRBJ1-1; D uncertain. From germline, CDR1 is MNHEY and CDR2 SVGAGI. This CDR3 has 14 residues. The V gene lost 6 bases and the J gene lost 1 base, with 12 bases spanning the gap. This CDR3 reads CASRTLQKNTEAFF. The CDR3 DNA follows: TGTGCCAGCAGGACCCTTCAGAAGAACACTGAAGCTTTCTTT.

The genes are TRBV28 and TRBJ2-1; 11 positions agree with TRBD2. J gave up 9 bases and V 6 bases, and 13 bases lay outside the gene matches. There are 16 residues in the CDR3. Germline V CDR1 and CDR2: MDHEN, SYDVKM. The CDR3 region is CASRSPGTSGRGEQFF. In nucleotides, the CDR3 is TGTGCCAGCAGGTCTCCCGGGACTAGCGGAAGGGGTGAGCAGTTCTTC.

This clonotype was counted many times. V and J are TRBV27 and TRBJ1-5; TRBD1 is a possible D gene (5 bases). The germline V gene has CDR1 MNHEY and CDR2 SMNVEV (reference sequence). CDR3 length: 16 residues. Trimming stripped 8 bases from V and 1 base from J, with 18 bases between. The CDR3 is CASRKLRVPSNQPQHF. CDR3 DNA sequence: TGTGCCAGCCGAAAGCTCAGGGTACCGAGCAATCAGCCCCAGCATTTT.

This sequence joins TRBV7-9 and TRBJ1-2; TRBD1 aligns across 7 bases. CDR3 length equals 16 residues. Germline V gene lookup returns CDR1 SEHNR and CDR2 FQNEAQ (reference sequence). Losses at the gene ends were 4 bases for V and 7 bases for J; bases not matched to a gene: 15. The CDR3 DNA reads TGTGCCAGCAGCTCGGTCAGGGGGACCTTAGTGGCTGGCTACACCTTC. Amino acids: CASSSVRGTLVAGYTF.

Here the CDR3 DNA reads TGTGCCAGCAGCCCGGGACCAGCGGGTGATAAGCAGTACTTC. Amino acid sequence: CASSPGPAGDKQYF. The chain employs TRBV4-2 and TRBJ2-7, with D possibly TRBD2 on 6 matching bases. The CDR3 loop spans 14 amino acids. The ends were cut back, 4 bases at V and 8 bases at J, with 18 bases in the middle. Germline-derived CDR1 and CDR2 are LGHNA and YNFKEQ.

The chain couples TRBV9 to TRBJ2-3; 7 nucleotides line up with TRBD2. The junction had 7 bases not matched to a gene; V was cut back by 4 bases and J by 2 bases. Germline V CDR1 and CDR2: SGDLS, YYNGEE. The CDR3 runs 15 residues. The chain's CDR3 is CASSTSGTNTDTQYF. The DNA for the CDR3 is TGTGCCAGCAGCACCTCCGGGACTAACACAGATACGCAGTATTTT.

CDR3 sequence reads: CASSQDKTAAYTF. The DNA for the CDR3 is TGTGCCAGCAGCCAAGATAAGACCGCGGCCTACACCTTC. The gene calls are TRBV3-1 and TRBJ1-2; no definite D call. The CDR3 length is 13 residues. Per the germline V gene, CDR1 is LGHDT and CDR2 is YNNKEL (reference sequence). V dropped 0 bases and J dropped 10 bases, with 12 bases sitting between them.

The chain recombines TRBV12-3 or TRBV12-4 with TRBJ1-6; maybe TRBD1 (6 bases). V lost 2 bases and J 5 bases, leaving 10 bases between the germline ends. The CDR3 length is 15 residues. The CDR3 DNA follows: TGTGCCAGCAGTTTATGGACAGCAGATAATTCACCCCTCCACTTT. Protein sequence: CASSLWTADNSPLHF.

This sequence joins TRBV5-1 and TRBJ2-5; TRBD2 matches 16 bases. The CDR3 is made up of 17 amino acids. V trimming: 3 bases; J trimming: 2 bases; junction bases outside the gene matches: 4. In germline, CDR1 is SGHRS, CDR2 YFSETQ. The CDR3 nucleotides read TGCGCCAGCAGCTCCGTGGGACTAGCGGGAGGGCAAGAGACCCAGTACTTC. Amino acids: CASSSVGLAGGQETQYF.